A single sample is the source of the 24 T cell receptor beta chains below, sequenced in a study of beta chain features in type 1 diabetes. What was sequenced were expressed TCRB transcripts, since all of the isolated RNA had been reverse transcribed. Only in-frame clones appear in the TCRdb table, and some are missing; sequencing was by immunoSEQ multiplex PCR. The data contain about 130,000 clones, about a tenth of them singletons. Sequencing was done on a sample of central memory CD4+ T cells from blood. Source of these receptors: a man in his late teens or twenties in good health.

This clone occurred a few times. The chain has TRBV28 and TRBJ2-7, with a tentative D call TRBD1 (5 bases). CDR1 MDHEN and CDR2 SYDVKM come from the germline V gene. CDR3 length: 15 amino acids. V lost 7 bases and J 0 bases, leaving 16 bases between the germline ends. This chain's CDR3 is CASTNGAASSYEQYF. As DNA, the CDR3 is TGTGCCAGCACCAATGGGGCAGCGAGCTCCTACGAGCAGTACTTC.

The CDR3 is CASSPQGVRETQYF. In nucleotides, the CDR3 is TGTGCCAGCAGTCCACAGGGGGTACGAGAGACCCAGTACTTC. The V gene is TRBV2, the J gene TRBJ2-5, with 8 bases lining up with TRBD1. CDR1 is SNHLY and CDR2 is FYNNEI in the germline V gene. Trimming took 5 bases from V and 4 from J; bases not matched to a gene: 6. This CDR3 is built from 14 residues. The whole variable domain, remainder taken from reference TRBV2 and TRBJ2-5, is EPEVTQTPSHQVTQMGQEVILRCVPISNHLYFYWYRQILGQKVEFLVSFYNNEISEKSEIFDDQFSVERPDGSNFTLKIRSTKLEDSAMYFCASSPQGVRETQYFGPGTRLLVL.

V gene TRBV11-3 combines with J gene TRBJ2-5; 14 positions agree with TRBD2. Germline CDR1 reads SGHNT; CDR2 reads YENEEA. This CDR3 spans 16 amino acids. J was trimmed by 5 bases and V by 5 bases; bases with no gene match: 7. Here the CDR3 reads CASSGGLAGGEETQYF. Here the CDR3 DNA reads TGTGCCAGCAGCGGAGGACTAGCGGGGGGAGAGGAGACCCAGTACTTC.

Worth noting for this clone: Other DNA sequences in the sample encode the same CDR3. The V call is TRBV30, the J call TRBJ1-2; D remains unclear. With 2 bases removed from V and 4 bases from J, the gap between germline ends came to 5 bases. Germline V gene sequence: CDR1 GTSNPN, CDR2 SVGIG (reference sequence). The CDR3 contains 11 residues. CDR3 coding DNA: TGTGCCTGGAGTAGAGGCTATGGCTACACCTTC. It is translated as CAWSRGYGYTF.

The chain couples TRBV6-5 to TRBJ1-6, with a possible D match to TRBD1 (6 bases). The V end lost 0 bases, the J end lost 11 bases, and 11 bases lay between the germline ends. CDR3 length: 14 amino acids. Per the germline V gene, CDR1 is MNHEY and CDR2 is SVGAGI. This CDR3 is CASSYSAGVAPLHF. For the CDR3, the DNA is TGTGCCAGCAGTTACTCGGCAGGGGTGGCACCCCTCCACTTT.

The rearrangement links TRBV7-9 to TRBJ2-3; D possibly corresponds to TRBD2 (6 bases). V lost 0 bases, J lost 1 base, and 11 bases lay in between. In germline, CDR1 is SEHNR, CDR2 FQNEAQ (reference sequence). This CDR3 is 16 amino acids long. This CDR3 reads CASSLASSSGTDTQYF. For the CDR3, the DNA is TGTGCCAGCAGCTTAGCGAGTTCTAGCGGCACAGATACGCAGTATTTT.

This clone was counted many times. The rearrangement joins TRBV7-9 to TRBJ2-1, with D perhaps matching TRBD1 (5 bases). This CDR3 region has 17 residues. Trimming took off 1 base at V and 0 bases at J, with 13 bases between the two ends. Germline V gene sequence: CDR1 SEHNR, CDR2 FQNEAQ (reference sequence). The CDR3 spells CASSLGGASPSYNEQFF. The DNA for the CDR3 is TGTGCCAGCAGCTTAGGTGGGGCGAGCCCCTCCTACAATGAGCAGTTCTTC.

This clone was detected a few times. The chain carries TRBV9 and TRBJ1-6; D is ambiguous. This CDR3 has 14 residues. The germline CDR1 and CDR2 sequences are SGDLS and YYNGEE. V lost 0 bases and J 7 bases, leaving 8 bases between the germline ends. CDR3 nucleotide sequence: TGTGCCAGCAGCGTAGATGGCCAGAATTCACCCCTCCACTTT. This codes for CASSVDGQNSPLHF. Supplemented by reference TRBV9 and TRBJ1-6, the full variable domain reads DSGVTQTPKHLITATGQRVTLRCSPRSGDLSVYWYQQSLDQGLQFLIQYYNGEERAKGNILERFSAQQFPDLHSELNLSSLELGDSALYFCASSVDGQNSPLHFGNGTRLTVT.

The rearrangement joins TRBV6-1 to TRBJ1-2; D is unclear. Germline loops: CDR1 MNHNS, CDR2 SASEGT. The CDR3 contains 14 residues. The germline V and J ends were trimmed by 2 bases and 0 bases, with 7 bases remaining between them. The DNA of the CDR3 is TGTGCCAGCAGTGAATCTAAAGCTAACTATGGCTACACCTTC. Residues: CASSESKANYGYTF.

Many counts were recorded for this clone. The gene calls are TRBV19 and TRBJ2-1; perhaps TRBD2 as D (6 bases). CDR3 length equals 19 residues. V was shortened by 5 bases and J by 4 bases, with 27 bases between the two germline ends. Per germline, CDR1 LNHDA and CDR2 SQIVND (reference sequence). CDR3 in DNA: TGTGCCAGTAGTCCGATTCCCCAGGCAGGGATAAGCGGGTACAATGAGCAGTTCTTC. Its translation: CASSPIPQAGISGYNEQFF.

The gene calls are TRBV28 and TRBJ1-6, with D possibly matching TRBD1 (6 bases). This CDR3 has 17 amino acids. Germline loops: CDR1 MDHEN, CDR2 SYDVKM. The V end lost 4 bases, the J end lost 0 bases, and 13 bases lay between the germline ends. CDR3 sequence reads: CASSSPTGSSYNSPLHF. CDR3 coding DNA: TGTGCCAGCAGTTCCCCGACAGGTAGCTCCTATAATTCACCCCTCCACTTT.

The chain couples TRBV7-8 to TRBJ2-1; 13 nucleotides align to TRBD2. Losses at the gene ends were 1 base for V and 7 bases for J; bases not matched to a gene: 4. Per the germline V gene, CDR1 is SGHVS and CDR2 is FQNEAQ. The CDR3 consists of 16 residues. CDR3 DNA: TGTGCCAGCAGCTTAGGGAGGACTAGCGGGGGTAATGAGCAGTTCTTC. Its protein product is CASSLGRTSGGNEQFF.

This clone has just a few counts. J is TRBJ2-3 and V is TRBV5-1, with a tentative D call TRBD2 (5 bases). Germline lookup yields CDR1 SGHRS and CDR2 YFSETQ. Trimming cost V 0 bases and J 4 bases, with 12 bases left between them. This CDR3 region has 15 residues. The DNA of the CDR3 is TGCGCCAGCAGCTTGGTCACGGCGGGCGCAGATACGCAGTATTTT. This codes for CASSLVTAGADTQYF.

This clone was seen only a few times. V and J are TRBV27 and TRBJ2-3; possible D gene TRBD2, 6 bases. This CDR3 region has 15 residues. Germline V gives CDR1 MNHEY, CDR2 SMNVEV (reference sequence). Trimming removed 7 bases at V and 4 bases at J, with 18 bases between. As DNA, the CDR3 is TGTGCCAGCAAGCCCCTCCGCGGGGTCCCAGATACGCAGTATTTT. Residues: CASKPLRGVPDTQYF.

The chain is built from TRBV15 and TRBJ1-4; no clear D. Germline values: CDR1 LNHNV, CDR2 YYDKDF (reference sequence). The CDR3 consists of 14 residues. The V end lost 5 bases, the J end lost 8 bases, and 15 bases lay between the germline ends. CDR3 DNA sequence: TGTGCCACCAGCCAGATGTGGCAAAGAGAAAAACTGTTTTTT. Amino acids: CATSQMWQREKLFF. The variable domain in full, completed from reference TRBV15 and TRBJ1-4, reads DAMVIQNPRYQVTQFGKPVTLSCSQTLNHNVMYWYQQKSSQAPKLLFHYYDKDFNNEADTPDNFQSRRPNTSFCFLDIRSPGLGDTAMYLCATSQMWQREKLFFGSGTQLSVL.

J is TRBJ1-6 and V is TRBV21-1. TRBV21-1 is an annotated pseudogene. This CDR3 spans 17 amino acids. CDR3 loop: CASSKALFCGNNSPLHF. In DNA form, the CDR3 reads TGTGCCAGCAGCAAAGCGCTTTTCTGCGGAAACAATTCACCCCTCCACTTT.

The rearrangement uses TRBV11-2 and TRBJ2-1; 9 nucleotides align to TRBD1. This CDR3 is built from 15 residues. The J segment lost 6 bases and the V segment lost 7 bases, leaving 10 bases of the junction unmatched. Germline values: CDR1 SGHAT, CDR2 FQNNGV. In nucleotides, the CDR3 is TGTGCCAGCATCCTAACAGGGGGCGCAGGCAATGAGCAGTTCTTC. It encodes CASILTGGAGNEQFF.

There are a few counts of this clone. J is TRBJ2-7 and V is TRBV2, with a weak D call TRBD2 (5 bases). There are 11 residues in the CDR3. Between the trimmed V and J ends, which lost 6 bases and 6 bases, there was a span of 9 bases. Per the germline V gene, CDR1 is SNHLY and CDR2 is FYNNEI. The CDR3 reads CASRSGLEQYF. The CDR3 region has the DNA TGTGCCAGCAGAAGCGGCCTCGAGCAGTACTTC.

This clone has only a few counts. The chain carries TRBV6-1 and TRBJ2-3; TRBD1 matches 9 bases. The J segment lost 6 bases and the V segment lost 5 bases, leaving 6 bases of the junction unmatched. CDR1 is MNHNS and CDR2 is SASEGT in the germline V gene. This CDR3 comprises 14 residues. The CDR3 region is CASSLGQGWDTQYF. CDR3 coding DNA: TGTGCCAGCAGTCTGGGACAGGGATGGGATACGCAGTATTTT.

The DNA for the CDR3 is TGCAGTGCTAGAGATCAGAGGGAGCAGTACTTC. This translates into CSARDQREQYF. V gene TRBV20-1 combines with J gene TRBJ2-7, with D uncertain. Germline loops: CDR1 DFQATT, CDR2 SNEGSKA (reference sequence). Trimming stripped 0 bases from V and 7 bases from J, with 7 bases between. The CDR3 spans 11 residues.

The CDR3: CASSLGRGRNTEAFF. CDR3 DNA: TGTGCCAGCAGCTTAGGCCGGGGTCGGAACACTGAAGCTTTCTTT. The gene calls are TRBV7-9 and TRBJ1-1; no firm D call. V lost 1 base to trimming and J lost 1 base, with 10 bases between them. The CDR3 consists of 15 residues. CDR1 SEHNR and CDR2 FQNEAQ come from the germline V gene (reference sequence).

CDR3 sequence: CASSPPGQSSGNTIYF. Written as DNA, the CDR3 is TGTGCCAGCAGTCCCCCGGGACAGTCGTCTGGAAACACCATATATTTT. The chain couples TRBV28 to TRBJ1-3; 7 nucleotides match TRBD1. J lost 1 base, V lost 5 bases, and 8 bases had no gene match. The CDR3 spans 16 residues. The germline CDR1 and CDR2 sequences are MDHEN and SYDVKM.

This clone was observed a handful of times. The chain has TRBV5-1 and TRBJ1-5; D is unresolved. Germline V gives CDR1 SGHRS, CDR2 YFSETQ. There are 14 residues in the CDR3. V was cut by 2 bases and J by 4 bases, with 10 bases left in between. Here the CDR3 DNA reads TGCGCCAGCAGCTTCCCCAATAGAAATCAGCCCCAGCATTTT. Encoded protein: CASSFPNRNQPQHF.

This clone was counted only a few times. The chain links TRBV29-1 to TRBJ2-5, with 11 bases aligning to TRBD2. After removal of 6 bases from V and 4 bases from J, the junction contained 13 bases not matched to a gene. The CDR3 has 16 residues. From germline, CDR1 is SQVTM and CDR2 ANQGSEA. CDR3 residues: CSVAGLAAGQGETQYF. CDR3 DNA: TGCAGCGTCGCGGGACTAGCGGCGGGTCAAGGAGAGACCCAGTACTTC.